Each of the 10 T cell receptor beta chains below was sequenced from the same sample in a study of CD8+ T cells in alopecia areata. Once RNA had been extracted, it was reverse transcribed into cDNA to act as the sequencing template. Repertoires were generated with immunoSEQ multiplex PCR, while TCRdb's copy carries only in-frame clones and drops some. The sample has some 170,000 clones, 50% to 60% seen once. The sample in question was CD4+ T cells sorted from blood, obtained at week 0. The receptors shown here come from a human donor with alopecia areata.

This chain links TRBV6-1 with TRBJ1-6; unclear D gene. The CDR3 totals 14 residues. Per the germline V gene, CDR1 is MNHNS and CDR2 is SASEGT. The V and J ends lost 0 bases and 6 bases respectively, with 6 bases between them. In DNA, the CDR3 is TGTGCCAGCAGTGAAGCAGGAGCTAATTCACCCCTCCACTTT. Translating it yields CASSEAGANSPLHF.

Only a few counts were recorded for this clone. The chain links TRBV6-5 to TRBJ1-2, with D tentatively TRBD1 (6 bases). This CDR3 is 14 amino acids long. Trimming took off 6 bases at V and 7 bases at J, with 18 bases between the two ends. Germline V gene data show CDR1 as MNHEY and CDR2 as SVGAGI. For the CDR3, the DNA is TGTGCCAGCAGACCCCCCGGGGGCTTGGTTGGCTACACCTTC. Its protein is CASRPPGGLVGYTF.

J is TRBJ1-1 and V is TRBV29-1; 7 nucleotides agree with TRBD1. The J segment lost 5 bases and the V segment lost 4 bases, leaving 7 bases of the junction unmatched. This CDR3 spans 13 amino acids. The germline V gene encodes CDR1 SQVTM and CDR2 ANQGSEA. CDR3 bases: TGCAGCGTTGTCACCACAGGGGTGACTGAAGCTTTCTTT. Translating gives CSVVTTGVTEAFF.

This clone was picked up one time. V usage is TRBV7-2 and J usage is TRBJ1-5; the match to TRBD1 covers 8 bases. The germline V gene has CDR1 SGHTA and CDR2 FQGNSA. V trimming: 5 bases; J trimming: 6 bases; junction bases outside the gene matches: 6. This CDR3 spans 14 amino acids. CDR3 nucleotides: TGTGCCAGCAGCGCGGACAGGGTGGGTCAGCCCCAGCATTTT. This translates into CASSADRVGQPQHF.

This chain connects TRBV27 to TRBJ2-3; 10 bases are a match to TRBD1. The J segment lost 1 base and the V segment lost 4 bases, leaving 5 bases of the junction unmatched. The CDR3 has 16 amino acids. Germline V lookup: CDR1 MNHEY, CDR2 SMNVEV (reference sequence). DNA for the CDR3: TGTGCCAGCAGTTCGGACAGGGGGATTGGCACAGATACGCAGTATTTT. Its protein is CASSSDRGIGTDTQYF.

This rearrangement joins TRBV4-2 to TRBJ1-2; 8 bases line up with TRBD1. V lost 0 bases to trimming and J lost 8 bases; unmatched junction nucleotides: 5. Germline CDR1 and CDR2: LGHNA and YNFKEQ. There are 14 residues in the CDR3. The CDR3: CASSQDQGAKGYTF. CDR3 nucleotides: TGTGCCAGCAGCCAAGATCAGGGGGCGAAGGGCTACACCTTC.

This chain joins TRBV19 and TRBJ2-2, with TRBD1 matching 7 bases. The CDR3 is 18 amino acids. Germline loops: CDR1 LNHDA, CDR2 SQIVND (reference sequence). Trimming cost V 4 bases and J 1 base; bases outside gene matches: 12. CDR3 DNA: TGTGCCAGTAGTAGCTGGCTTCCGGGACAGATGAACACCGGGGAGCTGTTTTTT. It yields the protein CASSSWLPGQMNTGELFF.

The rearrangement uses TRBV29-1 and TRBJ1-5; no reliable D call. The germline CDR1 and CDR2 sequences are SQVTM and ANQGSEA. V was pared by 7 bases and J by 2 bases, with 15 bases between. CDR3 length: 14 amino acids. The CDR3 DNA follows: TGCAGCGCAAAAGAGGGAACGGGCAATCAGCCCCAGCATTTT. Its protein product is CSAKEGTGNQPQHF.

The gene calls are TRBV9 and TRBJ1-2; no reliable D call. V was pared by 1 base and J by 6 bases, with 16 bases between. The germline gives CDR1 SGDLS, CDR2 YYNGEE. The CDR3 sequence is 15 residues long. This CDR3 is CASSVHVAAVDGYTF. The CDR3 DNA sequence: TGTGCCAGCAGCGTACATGTTGCGGCGGTCGATGGCTACACCTTC.

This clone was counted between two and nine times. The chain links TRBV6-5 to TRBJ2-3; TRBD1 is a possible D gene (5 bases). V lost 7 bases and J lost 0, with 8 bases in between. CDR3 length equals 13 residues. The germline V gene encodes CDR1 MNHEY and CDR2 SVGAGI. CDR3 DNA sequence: TGTGCCAGCACTGACAGTAGCACAGATACGCAGTATTTT. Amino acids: CASTDSSTDTQYF.